A selection of T cell receptor beta chains follows, all from one sample in a study of T cell responses to AZD1222 COVID-19 vaccine. Clones were sequenced by immunoSEQ multiplex PCR, and TCRdb holds only the in-frame ones, with some missing. This sample has under 150,000 clones; about nine tenths occur once, and the top ten carry approximately 7.6%. The sample in question was peripheral blood, obtained on day 0 of AZD1222 vaccination. The origin of the receptors is an adult in good health. The CDR3 runs from the conserved cysteine through the conserved F or W. The D gene is left open where the match is weak. The size entry is marked missing in some rows and otherwise reads once, few, many or a size class.

v_gene: TRBV5-1; j_gene: TRBJ2-1; abundance: few; d_gene: TRBD2; CDR3aa: CASSSLAGANNEQFF; CDR3nt: TGCGCCAGCAGCTCCCTAGCGGGGGCCAACAATGAGCAGTTCTTC
v_gene: TRBV3-1/TRBV3-2; j_gene: TRBJ2-2; abundance: .; d_gene: .; CDR3aa: CASSQRGNGELFF; CDR3nt: TGTGCCAGCAGCCAAAGGGGCAACGGGGAGCTGTTTTTT
v_gene: TRBV5-1; j_gene: TRBJ2-3; abundance: .; d_gene: .; CDR3aa: CASSLGTKASTDTQYF; CDR3nt: TGCGCCAGCAGCTTGGGGACGAAGGCTAGCACAGATACGCAGTATTTT
v_gene: TRBV7-9; j_gene: TRBJ2-5; abundance: .; d_gene: .; CDR3aa: CASNLGGVETQYF; CDR3nt: TGTGCCAGCAACCTCGGGGGAGTGGAGACCCAGTACTTC
v_gene: TRBV6-5; j_gene: TRBJ2-1; abundance: .; d_gene: .; CDR3aa: CASSYLRNNEQFF; CDR3nt: TGTGCCAGCAGTTACTTACGGAACAATGAGCAGTTCTTC
v_gene: TRBV6-6; j_gene: TRBJ2-5; abundance: once; d_gene: TRBD1; CDR3aa: CASSRIGTGLETQYF; CDR3nt: TGTGCCAGCAGTCGGATAGGGACAGGGTTAGAGACCCAGTACTTC
v_gene: TRBV6-5; j_gene: TRBJ1-5; abundance: .; d_gene: .; CDR3aa: CASRRGAGQPQHF; CDR3nt: TGTGCCAGCAGGCGAGGGGCGGGTCAGCCCCAGCATTTT
v_gene: TRBV6-5; j_gene: TRBJ2-5; abundance: .; d_gene: .; CDR3aa: CASREGAQYF; CDR3nt: TGTGCCAGCAGGGAGGGGGCCCAGTACTTC
v_gene: TRBV4-2; j_gene: TRBJ2-7; abundance: few; d_gene: .; CDR3aa: CASSQDAGYEQYF; CDR3nt: TGTGCCAGCAGCCAAGATGCAGGCTACGAGCAGTACTTC
v_gene: TRBV6-5; j_gene: TRBJ2-5; abundance: .; d_gene: .; CDR3aa: CASSYSRGALRETQYF; CDR3nt: TGTGCCAGCAGTTACTCGCGAGGGGCGCTCAGAGAGACCCAGTACTTC
v_gene: TRBV18; j_gene: TRBJ2-4; abundance: .; d_gene: TRBD1; CDR3aa: CASSPFERGRGAKNIQYF; CDR3nt: TGTGCCAGCTCACCATTCGAAAGGGGGCGCGGGGCCAAAAACATTCAGTACTTC
v_gene: TRBV6-5; j_gene: TRBJ2-7; abundance: .; d_gene: .; CDR3aa: CASSYQASSYEQYF; CDR3nt: TGTGCCAGCAGCTATCAGGCGTCCTCCTACGAGCAGTACTTC
v_gene: TRBV11-2; j_gene: TRBJ1-6; abundance: .; d_gene: TRBD1; CDR3aa: CASSLVQGGDNSPLHF; CDR3nt: TGTGCCAGCAGCTTAGTCCAGGGGGGAGACAATTCACCCCTCCACTTT
v_gene: TRBV27; j_gene: TRBJ1-5; abundance: .; d_gene: .; CDR3aa: CASSLGGPYQPQHF; CDR3nt: TGTGCCAGCAGTTTGGGAGGGCCGTACCAGCCCCAGCATTTT
v_gene: TRBV5-8; j_gene: TRBJ1-2; abundance: .; d_gene: .; CDR3aa: CASSLKGYGYTF; CDR3nt: TGTGCCAGCAGCTTGAAGGGATATGGCTACACCTTC
v_gene: TRBV14; j_gene: TRBJ2-7; abundance: .; d_gene: TRBD2; CDR3aa: CASSPLRGLENYEQYF; CDR3nt: TGTGCCAGCAGCCCACTGAGAGGACTAGAAAACTACGAGCAGTACTTC
v_gene: TRBV6-2/TRBV6-3; j_gene: TRBJ2-7; abundance: .; d_gene: TRBD1; CDR3aa: CASSPTGVYEQYF; CDR3nt: TGTGCCAGCAGCCCGACAGGGGTCTACGAGCAGTACTTC
v_gene: TRBV27; j_gene: TRBJ2-2; abundance: .; d_gene: .; CDR3aa: CATSGRGEAGELFF; CDR3nt: TGTGCCACATCCGGCCGAGGGGAGGCCGGGGAGCTGTTTTTT
v_gene: TRBV10-1; j_gene: TRBJ2-3; abundance: once; d_gene: TRBD2; CDR3aa: CASSGGLAGVGSTDTQYF; CDR3nt: TGCGCCAGCAGTGGAGGACTAGCGGGAGTTGGATCCACAGATACGCAGTATTTT
v_gene: TRBV15; j_gene: TRBJ2-7; abundance: .; d_gene: TRBD2; CDR3aa: CATSRAGGPYEQYF; CDR3nt: TGTGCCACCAGCAGAGCGGGAGGACCCTACGAGCAGTACTTC
v_gene: TRBV7-9; j_gene: TRBJ1-1; abundance: .; d_gene: .; CDR3aa: CASSSTVAEAFF; CDR3nt: TGTGCCAGCAGCTCTACCGTCGCTGAAGCTTTCTTT
v_gene: TRBV5-8; j_gene: TRBJ1-4; abundance: .; d_gene: .; CDR3aa: CASSLGPEREKLFF; CDR3nt: TGTGCCAGCAGCTTGGGCCCTGAACGAGAAAAACTGTTTTTT
v_gene: TRBV7-7; j_gene: TRBJ2-1; abundance: .; d_gene: .; CDR3aa: CASSLFMDNEQFF; CDR3nt: TGTGCTAGCAGCTTATTCATGGACAATGAGCAGTTCTTC
v_gene: TRBV19; j_gene: TRBJ2-7; abundance: .; d_gene: TRBD1; CDR3aa: CASSRSRQGSYEQYF; CDR3nt: TGTGCCAGTAGCCGTTCTCGACAGGGTTCCTACGAGCAGTACTTC
v_gene: TRBV30; j_gene: TRBJ2-2; abundance: .; d_gene: .; CDR3aa: CAWSGDAGTGELFF; CDR3nt: TGTGCCTGGAGTGGGGATGCAGGGACCGGGGAGCTGTTTTTT
v_gene: TRBV10-2; j_gene: TRBJ1-5; abundance: .; d_gene: .; CDR3aa: CASSVGIQPQHF; CDR3nt: TGCGCCAGCAGTGTGGGGATTCAGCCCCAGCATTTT
v_gene: TRBV5-1; j_gene: TRBJ2-7; abundance: .; d_gene: .; CDR3aa: CASSLGKSYEQYF; CDR3nt: TGCGCCAGCAGCTTGGGCAAATCCTACGAGCAGTACTTC
v_gene: TRBV6-5; j_gene: TRBJ2-5; abundance: .; d_gene: .; CDR3aa: CASSTGLNQETQYF; CDR3nt: TGTGCCAGCAGCACCGGACTGAACCAAGAGACCCAGTACTTC
v_gene: TRBV6-2/TRBV6-3; j_gene: TRBJ2-3; abundance: .; d_gene: .; CDR3aa: CASSSWKRVLTTERTDTQYF; CDR3nt: TGTGCCAGCAGTTCCTGGAAGCGGGTGCTTACCACGGAGAGGACAGATACGCAGTATTTT
v_gene: TRBV5-8; j_gene: TRBJ2-1; abundance: .; d_gene: TRBD2; CDR3aa: CASSWTSLLGTHEQFF; CDR3nt: TGTGCCAGCAGCTGGACTAGCTTGTTAGGTACCCATGAGCAGTTCTTC
v_gene: TRBV9; j_gene: TRBJ2-5; abundance: .; d_gene: .; CDR3aa: CASSVAGGRQETQYF; CDR3nt: TGTGCCAGCAGCGTAGCGGGGGGCCGCCAAGAGACCCAGTACTTC
v_gene: TRBV3-1/TRBV3-2; j_gene: TRBJ2-5; abundance: .; d_gene: TRBD2; CDR3aa: CASSQTSGRVETQYF; CDR3nt: TGTGCCAGCAGCCAAACTAGCGGGAGGGTAGAGACCCAGTACTTC
v_gene: TRBV7-3; j_gene: TRBJ2-2; abundance: .; d_gene: .; CDR3aa: CASSLIPRDRELFF; CDR3nt: TGTGCCAGCAGCTTAATTCCGAGGGATCGGGAGCTGTTTTTT
v_gene: TRBV9; j_gene: TRBJ2-1; abundance: .; d_gene: .; CDR3aa: CASSVVGGIPHEQFF; CDR3nt: TGTGCCAGCAGCGTAGTCGGGGGAATTCCCCATGAGCAGTTCTTC
v_gene: TRBV19; j_gene: TRBJ2-7; abundance: .; d_gene: .; CDR3aa: CASSIDSGQNYYEQYF; CDR3nt: TGTGCCAGTAGTATAGATTCAGGACAAAACTACTACGAGCAGTACTTC
v_gene: TRBV6-5; j_gene: TRBJ2-3; abundance: .; d_gene: .; CDR3aa: CASSYSGHAQTDTQYF; CDR3nt: TGTGCCAGCAGTTACAGCGGACACGCTCAAACAGATACGCAGTATTTT
v_gene: TRBV10-3; j_gene: TRBJ2-2; abundance: .; d_gene: TRBD1; CDR3aa: CAISDWTGPNTGELFF; CDR3nt: TGTGCCATCAGTGACTGGACAGGGCCGAACACCGGGGAGCTGTTTTTT
v_gene: TRBV6-6; j_gene: TRBJ1-4; abundance: .; d_gene: .; CDR3aa: CASISSGRGYEKLFF; CDR3nt: TGTGCCAGCATTAGTTCCGGGCGGGGATACGAAAAACTGTTTTTT
v_gene: TRBV28; j_gene: TRBJ1-2; abundance: .; d_gene: TRBD1; CDR3aa: CASSAYRGMKGYTF; CDR3nt: TGTGCCAGCAGTGCCTACAGGGGGATGAAAGGCTACACCTTC
v_gene: TRBV19; j_gene: TRBJ2-1; abundance: .; d_gene: TRBD2; CDR3aa: CASSTTSAGRNEQFF; CDR3nt: TGTGCCAGTAGTACGACTAGCGCCGGTAGGAATGAGCAGTTCTTC
v_gene: TRBV27; j_gene: TRBJ2-6; abundance: .; d_gene: TRBD1; CDR3aa: CASSIRDRASGANVLTF; CDR3nt: TGTGCCAGCAGTATCCGGGACAGGGCCTCTGGGGCCAACGTCCTGACTTTC